These T cell receptor beta chains were read from a single sample in a study of T cell responses to AZD1222 COVID-19 vaccine. Clones were sequenced by immunoSEQ multiplex PCR, and TCRdb holds only the in-frame ones, with some missing. The top ten hold 15% to 20% of the sample, which has over 90,000 clones, 80% to 85% seen once. The source material was peripheral blood, sampled on day 0 of AZD1222 vaccination. The receptors originated from an adult in good health. Both conserved end residues are trimmed from each CDR3. The order of the fields is V gene, J gene, CDR3 protein.

v_gene: TRBV5-5
j_gene: TRBJ2-6
CDR3aa: ASSLEVLGANVLT

v_gene: TRBV2
j_gene: TRBJ1-3
CDR3aa: ASSEGQGAGNTIY

v_gene: TRBV24-1
j_gene: TRBJ1-4
CDR3aa: ATSDHGQGAGKLF

v_gene: TRBV29-1
j_gene: TRBJ2-1
CDR3aa: SVLRLNGNEQF

v_gene: TRBV11-3
j_gene: TRBJ2-1
CDR3aa: ASSSSWARASSYNEQF

v_gene: TRBV24-1
j_gene: TRBJ2-3
CDR3aa: ATSDPSGSHTDTQY

v_gene: TRBV7-3
j_gene: TRBJ2-2
CDR3aa: ASSLYGGTGELF

v_gene: TRBV5-1
j_gene: TRBJ1-6
CDR3aa: ASSLQTGQSGSPLH

v_gene: TRBV10-1
j_gene: TRBJ1-2
CDR3aa: ASSEQRDYGYT

v_gene: TRBV10-3
j_gene: TRBJ1-2
CDR3aa: AITAGTAIGYT

v_gene: TRBV30
j_gene: TRBJ1-4
CDR3aa: AWSTGTGGNEKLF

v_gene: TRBV7-2
j_gene: TRBJ2-1
CDR3aa: ASSTAGTGYNEQF

v_gene: TRBV7-9
j_gene: TRBJ1-1
CDR3aa: ASSLEGISEAF